The entry that follows covers one T cell receptor beta chain sequence. Preparing the TCRbeta library involved the use of unique molecular identifiers. Each CDR3 protein is one row after TCRdb ran MiXCR on the PCR reads. The sample yields about 610,000 distinct CDR3 sequences, about 10% seen once. These data belong to a study of T-cell reconstitution after alpha-beta-depleted transplantation in children. The CDR3 extends over 14 amino acids. Germline CDR1 and CDR2: SGHTA and FQGNSA. The V segment lost 0 bases and the J segment 9 bases; nucleotides outside the gene matches: 4. The V call is TRBV7-2, the J call TRBJ2-1; 8 nucleotides align to TRBD2. The clonotype originates from a human donor who donated a stem cell graft to a child with acute myeloid leukemia. The sample in question was PBMCs from the stem cell graft donor, obtained from the stem cell graft. This CDR3 is CASSLASGMTEQFF. The CDR3 nucleotides are TGTGCCAGCAGCTTAGCTAGCGGGATGACTGAGCAGTTCTTC.